A single TCR beta chain is shown here with its context. The data stem from a study of cytomegalovirus exposure and HLA in healthy donors. The PCR contained 60 Vbeta and 13 Jbeta primers. Data came from immunoSEQ multiplex PCR; TCRdb stores just in-frame clones and leaves some out. Of about 75,000 clones listed, 75% to 85% were seen once; the top ten hold 18%. Sequenced: PBMCs. This TCR came from an older man in good health and CMV-seropositive.

The CDR3 DNA follows: TGCAGCGTTACTGGTACAGGAGTCACAGATACGCAGTATTTT. Translating it yields CSVTGTGVTDTQYF. The chain combines TRBV29-1 with TRBJ2-3, with D perhaps TRBD1 (5 bases). This CDR3 spans 14 amino acids. Germline assignment: CDR1 SQVTM and CDR2 ANQGSEA. Trimming took 5 bases from V and 2 from J, leaving 14 bases between them.